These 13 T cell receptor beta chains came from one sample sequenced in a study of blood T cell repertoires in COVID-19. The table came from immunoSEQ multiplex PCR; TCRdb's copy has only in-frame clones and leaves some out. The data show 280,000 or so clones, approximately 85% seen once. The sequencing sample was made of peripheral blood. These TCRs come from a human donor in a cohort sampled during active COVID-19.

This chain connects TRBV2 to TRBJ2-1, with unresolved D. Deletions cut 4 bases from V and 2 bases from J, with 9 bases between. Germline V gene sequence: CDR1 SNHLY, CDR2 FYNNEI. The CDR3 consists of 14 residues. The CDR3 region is CASSGSGPYNEQFF. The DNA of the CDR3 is TGTGCCAGCAGTGGTAGTGGTCCCTACAATGAGCAGTTCTTC.

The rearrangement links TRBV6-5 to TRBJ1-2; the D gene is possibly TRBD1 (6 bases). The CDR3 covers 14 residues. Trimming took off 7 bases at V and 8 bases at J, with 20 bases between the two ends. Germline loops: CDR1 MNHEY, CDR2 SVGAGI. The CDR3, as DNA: TGTGCCAGCACTTCCGGGACACTCGATCAAGGCTACACCTTC. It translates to CASTSGTLDQGYTF.

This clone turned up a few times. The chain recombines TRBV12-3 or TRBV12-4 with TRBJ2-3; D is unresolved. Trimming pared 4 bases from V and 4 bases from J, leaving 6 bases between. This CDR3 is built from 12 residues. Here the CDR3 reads CASSSSADTQYF. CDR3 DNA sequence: TGTGCCAGCAGTTCCAGCGCAGATACGCAGTATTTT.

Written as DNA, the CDR3 is TGCGCCAGCAGCCTAGCTTTGACAGGGGGAAATTCACCCCTCCACTTT. Its protein is CASSLALTGGNSPLHF. The V call is TRBV5-1, the J call TRBJ1-6; 9 positions match TRBD1. This CDR3 region has 16 residues. Losses at the gene ends were 4 bases for V and 7 bases for J; bases not matched to a gene: 9. The germline CDR1 and CDR2 sequences are SGHRS and YFSETQ. The full variable domain, in which reference TRBV5-1 and TRBJ1-6 provide the parts outside the CDR3, is KAGVTQTPRYLIKTRGQQVTLSCSPISGHRSVSWYQQTPGQGLQFLFEYFSETQRNKGNFPGRFSGRQFSNSRSEMNVSTLELGDSALYLCASSLALTGGNSPLHFGNGTRLTVT.

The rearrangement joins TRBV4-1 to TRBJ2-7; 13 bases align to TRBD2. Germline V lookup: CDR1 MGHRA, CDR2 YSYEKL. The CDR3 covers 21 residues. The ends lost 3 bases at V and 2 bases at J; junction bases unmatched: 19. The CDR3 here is CASSQKFVGTSGIWVAYEQYF. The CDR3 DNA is TGCGCCAGCAGCCAGAAATTTGTCGGGACTAGCGGGATCTGGGTCGCCTACGAGCAGTACTTC.

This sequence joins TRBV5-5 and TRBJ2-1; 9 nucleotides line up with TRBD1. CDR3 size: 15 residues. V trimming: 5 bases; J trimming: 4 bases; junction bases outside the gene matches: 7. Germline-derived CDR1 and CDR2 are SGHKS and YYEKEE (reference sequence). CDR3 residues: CASSRGQGGYNEQFF. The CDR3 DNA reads TGTGCCAGCAGTAGGGGACAGGGTGGATACAATGAGCAGTTCTTC. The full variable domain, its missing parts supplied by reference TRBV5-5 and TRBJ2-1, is DAGVTQSPTHLIKTRGQQVTLRCSPISGHKSVSWYQQVLGQGPQFIFQYYEKEERGRGNFPDRFSARQFPNYSSELNVNALLLGDSALYLCASSRGQGGYNEQFFGPGTRLTVL.

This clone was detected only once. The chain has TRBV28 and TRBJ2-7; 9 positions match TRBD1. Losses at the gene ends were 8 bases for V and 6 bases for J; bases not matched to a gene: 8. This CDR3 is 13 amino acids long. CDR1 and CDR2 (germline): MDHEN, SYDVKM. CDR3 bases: TGTGCCAGCCGACGGGACAGGGCCCGCGAGCAGTACTTC. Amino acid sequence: CASRRDRAREQYF. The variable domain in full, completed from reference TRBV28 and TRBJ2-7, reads DVKVTQSSRYLVKRTGEKVFLECVQDMDHENMFWYRQDPGLGLRLIYFSYDVKMKEKGDIPEGYSVSREKKERFSLILESASTNQTSMYLCASRRDRAREQYFGPGTRLTVT.

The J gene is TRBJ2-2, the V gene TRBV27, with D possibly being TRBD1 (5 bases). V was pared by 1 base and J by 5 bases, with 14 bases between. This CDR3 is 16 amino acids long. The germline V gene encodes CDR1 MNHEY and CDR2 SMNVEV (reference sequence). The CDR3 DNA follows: TGTGCCAGCAGTTTATTGGGCAGGGTGGAAACCGGGGAGCTGTTTTTT. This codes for CASSLLGRVETGELFF.

The CDR3 DNA reads TGTGCCAGCTCACCAGGACAGTTGGGCAATCAGCCCCAGCATTTT. It translates to CASSPGQLGNQPQHF. The chain recombines TRBV18 with TRBJ1-5; D possibly corresponds to TRBD1 (6 bases). V gave up 2 bases and J gave up 2 bases, with 10 bases separating them. This CDR3 has 15 amino acids. Germline V gene data show CDR1 as KGHSH and CDR2 as LQKENI.

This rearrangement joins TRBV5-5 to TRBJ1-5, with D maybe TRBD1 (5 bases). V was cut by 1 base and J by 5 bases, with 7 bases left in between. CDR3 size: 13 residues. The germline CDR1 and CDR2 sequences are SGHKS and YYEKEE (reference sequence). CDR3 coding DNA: TGTGCCAGCAGCTTGACAGGCTATCAGCCCCAGCATTTT. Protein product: CASSLTGYQPQHF.

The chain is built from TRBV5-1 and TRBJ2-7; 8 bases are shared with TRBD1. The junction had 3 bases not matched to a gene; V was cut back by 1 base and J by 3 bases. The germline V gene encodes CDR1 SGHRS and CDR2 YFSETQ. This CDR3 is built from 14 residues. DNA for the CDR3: TGCGCCAGCAGCTTGACCAGGGGGCTCTACGAGCAGTACTTC. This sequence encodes CASSLTRGLYEQYF.

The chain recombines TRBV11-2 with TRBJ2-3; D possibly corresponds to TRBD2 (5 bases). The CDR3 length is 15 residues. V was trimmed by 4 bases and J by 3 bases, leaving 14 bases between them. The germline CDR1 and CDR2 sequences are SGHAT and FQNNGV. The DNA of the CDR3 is TGTGCCAGCAGCTCCCAGCGAGGGTTGACAGATACGCAGTATTTT. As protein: CASSSQRGLTDTQYF. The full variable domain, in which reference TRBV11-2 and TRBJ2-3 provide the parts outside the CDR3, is EAGVAQSPRYKIIEKRQSVAFWCNPISGHATLYWYQQILGQGPKLLIQFQNNGVVDDSQLPKDRFSAERLKGVDSTLKIQPAKLEDSAVYLCASSSQRGLTDTQYFGPGTRLTVL.

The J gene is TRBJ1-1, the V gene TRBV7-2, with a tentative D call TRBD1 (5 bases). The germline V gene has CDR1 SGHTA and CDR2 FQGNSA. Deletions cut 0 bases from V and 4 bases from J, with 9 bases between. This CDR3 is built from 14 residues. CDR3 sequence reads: CASSLATQGTEAFF. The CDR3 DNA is TGTGCCAGCAGCTTAGCCACCCAGGGCACTGAAGCTTTCTTT. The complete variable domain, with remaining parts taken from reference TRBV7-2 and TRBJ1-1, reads GAGVSQSPSNKVTEKGKDVELRCDPISGHTALYWYRQSLGQGLEFLIYFQGNSAPDKSGLPSDRFSAERTGGSVSTLTIQRTQQEDSAVYLCASSLATQGTEAFFGQGTRLTVV.